The TCR beta chain under discussion was sequenced for a study of shared clonotypes between healthy human individuals. Original methodology: Because ImmunoSEQ provided only junction sequences with no quality scores, the filtering differed. TCRdb's copy holds only in-frame clones and misses some; the assay was immunoSEQ multiplex PCR. From that table come the V and J calls and clone size; the DNA was used to work out D and trimming. The table lists fewer than 1.4 million clones, approximately 78% of them singletons. HIV-negative, healthy adults without recent acute infections or vaccinations were the donors. V dropped 5 bases and J dropped 8; count of bases not matched to a gene: 7. There are 14 residues in the CDR3. The germline V gene encodes CDR1 SGHRS and CDR2 YFSETQ. On this clone: Within the sample, other DNA sequences also encode this same CDR3.

The V gene is TRBV5-1, the J gene TRBJ1-4, with 9 bases aligning to TRBD1. This TCR came from a man aged 18 to 29 in good health. Some clones in this sample may be carry-over from other donors' samples. The sample was memory CD4+ T cells from PBMCs. The subset denotes: CD45RA-negative fraction. The CDR3 bases are TGCGCCAGCAGTCTTTGGGGACAGGGCGAAAAACTGTTTTTT. It yields the protein CASSLWGQGEKLFF.